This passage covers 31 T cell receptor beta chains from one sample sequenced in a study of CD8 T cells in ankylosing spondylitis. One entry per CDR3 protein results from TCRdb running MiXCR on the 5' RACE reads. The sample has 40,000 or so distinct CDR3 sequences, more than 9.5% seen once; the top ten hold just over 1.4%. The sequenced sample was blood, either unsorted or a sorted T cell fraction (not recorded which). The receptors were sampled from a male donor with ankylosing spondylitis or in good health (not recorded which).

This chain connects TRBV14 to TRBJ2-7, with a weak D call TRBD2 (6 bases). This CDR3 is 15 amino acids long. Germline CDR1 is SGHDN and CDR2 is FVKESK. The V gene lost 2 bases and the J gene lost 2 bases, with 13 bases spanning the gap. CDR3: CASSQWRGVTYEQYF. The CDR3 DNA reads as TGTGCCAGCAGCCAATGGAGGGGCGTGACCTACGAGCAGTACTTC. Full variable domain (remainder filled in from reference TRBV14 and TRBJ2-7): EAGVTQFPSHSVIEKGQTVTLRCDPISGHDNLYWYRRVMGKEIKFLLHFVKESKQDESGMPNNRFLAERTGGTYSTLKVQPAELEDSGVYFCASSQWRGVTYEQYFGPGTRLTVT.

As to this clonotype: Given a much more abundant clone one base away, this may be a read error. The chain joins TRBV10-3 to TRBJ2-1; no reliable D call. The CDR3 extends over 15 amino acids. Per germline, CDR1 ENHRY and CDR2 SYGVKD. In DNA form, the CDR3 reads TGTGCCATCGGCCCCGGTGGTAGCAGGCATAGTGAGCGGTTCTTC. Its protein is CAIGPGGSRHSERFF.

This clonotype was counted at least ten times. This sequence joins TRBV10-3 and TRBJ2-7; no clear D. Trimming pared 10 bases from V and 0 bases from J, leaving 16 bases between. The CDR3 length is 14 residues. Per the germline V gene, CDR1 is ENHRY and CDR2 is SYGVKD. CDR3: CATAKDGDSYEQYF. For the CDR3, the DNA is TGTGCCACCGCCAAGGATGGAGACTCCTACGAGCAGTACTTC.

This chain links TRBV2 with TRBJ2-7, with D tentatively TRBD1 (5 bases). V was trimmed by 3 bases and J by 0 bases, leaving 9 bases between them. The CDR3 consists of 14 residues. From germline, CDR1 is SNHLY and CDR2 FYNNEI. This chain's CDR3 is CASSEGPNSYEQYF. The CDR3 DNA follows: TGTGCCAGCAGTGAGGGGCCCAACTCCTACGAGCAGTACTTC. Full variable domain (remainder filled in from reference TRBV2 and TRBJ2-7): EPEVTQTPSHQVTQMGQEVILRCVPISNHLYFYWYRQILGQKVEFLVSFYNNEISEKSEIFDDQFSVERPDGSNFTLKIRSTKLEDSAMYFCASSEGPNSYEQYFGPGTRLTVT.

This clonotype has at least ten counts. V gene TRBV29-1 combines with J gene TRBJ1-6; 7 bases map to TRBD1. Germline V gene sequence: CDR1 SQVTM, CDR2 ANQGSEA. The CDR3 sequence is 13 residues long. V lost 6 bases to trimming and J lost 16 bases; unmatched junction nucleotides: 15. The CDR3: CSVRQGQSSSLHF. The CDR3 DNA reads TGCAGCGTGAGACAGGGCCAGTCCTCATCACTCCACTTT. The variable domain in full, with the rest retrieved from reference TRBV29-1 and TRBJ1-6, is SAVISQKPSRDICQRGTSLTIQCQVDSQVTMMFWYRQQPGQSLTLIATANQGSEATYESGFVIDKFPISRPNLTFSTLTVSNMSPEDSSIYLCSVRQGQSSSLHFGNGTRLTVT.

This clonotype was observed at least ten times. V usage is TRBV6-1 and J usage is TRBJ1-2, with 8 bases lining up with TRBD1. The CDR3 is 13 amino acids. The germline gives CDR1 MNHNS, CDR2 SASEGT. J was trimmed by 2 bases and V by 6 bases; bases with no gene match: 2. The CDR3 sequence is CASSGQGNYGYTF. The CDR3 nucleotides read TGTGCCAGCAGCGGACAGGGAAACTATGGCTACACCTTC.

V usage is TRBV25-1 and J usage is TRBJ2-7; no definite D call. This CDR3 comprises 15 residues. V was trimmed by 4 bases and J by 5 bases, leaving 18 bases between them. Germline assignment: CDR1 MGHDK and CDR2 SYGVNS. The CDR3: CASSGFAGFDDEQYF. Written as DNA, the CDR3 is TGTGCCAGCAGTGGCTTCGCCGGGTTCGACGACGAGCAGTACTTC.

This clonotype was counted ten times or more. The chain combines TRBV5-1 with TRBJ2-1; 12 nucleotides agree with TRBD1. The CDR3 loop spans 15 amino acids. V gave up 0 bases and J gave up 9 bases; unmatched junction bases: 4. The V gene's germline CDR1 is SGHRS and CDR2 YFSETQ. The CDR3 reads CASSLGDRGRGEQFF. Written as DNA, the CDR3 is TGCGCCAGCAGCTTGGGGGACAGGGGGCGAGGTGAGCAGTTCTTC.

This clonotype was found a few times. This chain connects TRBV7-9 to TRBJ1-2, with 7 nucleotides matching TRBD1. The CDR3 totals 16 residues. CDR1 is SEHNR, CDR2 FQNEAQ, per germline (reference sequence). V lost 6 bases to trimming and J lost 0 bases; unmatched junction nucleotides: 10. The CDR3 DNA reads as TGTGCCAGCAGGCCAACTGGGACAGTTGCTAACTATGGCTACACCTTC. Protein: CASRPTGTVANYGYTF.

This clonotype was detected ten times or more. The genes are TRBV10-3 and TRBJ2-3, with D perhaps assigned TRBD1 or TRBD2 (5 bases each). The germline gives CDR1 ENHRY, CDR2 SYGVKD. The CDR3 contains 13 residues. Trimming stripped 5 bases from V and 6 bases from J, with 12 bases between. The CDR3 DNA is TGTGCCATCAGTCAGGGAGTAGTGGATACGCAGTATTTT. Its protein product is CAISQGVVDTQYF.

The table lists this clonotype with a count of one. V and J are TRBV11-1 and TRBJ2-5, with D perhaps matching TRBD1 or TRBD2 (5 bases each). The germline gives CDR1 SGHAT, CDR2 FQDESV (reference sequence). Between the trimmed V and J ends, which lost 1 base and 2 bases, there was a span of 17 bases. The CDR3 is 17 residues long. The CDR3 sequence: CASSLVAQGAAQETQYF. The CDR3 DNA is TGTGCCAGCAGCTTAGTCGCCCAGGGAGCGGCGCAAGAGACCCAGTACTTC.

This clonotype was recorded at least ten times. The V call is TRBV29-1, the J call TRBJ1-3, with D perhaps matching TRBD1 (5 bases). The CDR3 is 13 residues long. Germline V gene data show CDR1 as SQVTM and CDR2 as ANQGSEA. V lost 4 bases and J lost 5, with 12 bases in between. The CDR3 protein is CSVGSGDRNTIYF. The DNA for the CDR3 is TGCAGCGTTGGATCGGGGGATCGAAACACCATATATTTT.

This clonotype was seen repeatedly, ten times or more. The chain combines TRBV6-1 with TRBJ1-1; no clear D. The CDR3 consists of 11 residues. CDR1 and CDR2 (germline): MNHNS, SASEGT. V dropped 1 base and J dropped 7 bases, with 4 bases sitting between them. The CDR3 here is CASSEGSEAFF. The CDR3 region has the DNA TGTGCCAGCAGTGAAGGGAGTGAAGCTTTCTTT.

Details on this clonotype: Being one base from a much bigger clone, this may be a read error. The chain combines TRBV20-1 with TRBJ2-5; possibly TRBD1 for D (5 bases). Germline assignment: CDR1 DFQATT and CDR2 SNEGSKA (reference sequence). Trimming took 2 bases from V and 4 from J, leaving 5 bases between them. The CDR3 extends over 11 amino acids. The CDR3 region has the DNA TGCAGTGCTAGACAGGGAGAGACCCAGTACTTC. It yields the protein CSARQGETQYF.

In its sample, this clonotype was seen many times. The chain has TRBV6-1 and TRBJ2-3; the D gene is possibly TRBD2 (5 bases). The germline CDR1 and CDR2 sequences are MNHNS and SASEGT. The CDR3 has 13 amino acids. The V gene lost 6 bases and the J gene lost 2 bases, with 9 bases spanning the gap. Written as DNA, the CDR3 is TGTGCCAGCAGAACCCGGGACACAGATACGCAGTATTTT. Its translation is CASRTRDTDTQYF.

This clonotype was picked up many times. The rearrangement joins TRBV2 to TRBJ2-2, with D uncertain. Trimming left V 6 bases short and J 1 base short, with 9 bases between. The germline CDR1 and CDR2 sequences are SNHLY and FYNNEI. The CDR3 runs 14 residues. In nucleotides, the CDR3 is TGTGCCAGCAGCGTAAGAAAGAACACCGGGGAGCTGTTTTTT. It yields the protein CASSVRKNTGELFF.

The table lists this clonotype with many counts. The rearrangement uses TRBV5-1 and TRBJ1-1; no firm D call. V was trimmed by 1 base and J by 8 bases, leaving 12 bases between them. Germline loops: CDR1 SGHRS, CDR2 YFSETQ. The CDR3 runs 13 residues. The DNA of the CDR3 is TGCGCCAGCAGCTTGAATTTTGGCAGCGAAGCTTTCTTT. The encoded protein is CASSLNFGSEAFF.

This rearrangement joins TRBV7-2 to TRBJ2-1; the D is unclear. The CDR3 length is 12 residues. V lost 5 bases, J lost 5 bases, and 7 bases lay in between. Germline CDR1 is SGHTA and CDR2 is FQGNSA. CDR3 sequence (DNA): TGTGCCAGCAGCCGGGTCGACAATGAGCAGTTCTTC. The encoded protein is CASSRVDNEQFF.

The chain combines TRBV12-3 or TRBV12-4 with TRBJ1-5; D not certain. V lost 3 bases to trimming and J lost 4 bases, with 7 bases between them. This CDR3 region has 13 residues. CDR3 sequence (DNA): TGTGCCAGCAGTTTCACAGAGAATCAGCCCCAGCATTTT. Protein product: CASSFTENQPQHF.

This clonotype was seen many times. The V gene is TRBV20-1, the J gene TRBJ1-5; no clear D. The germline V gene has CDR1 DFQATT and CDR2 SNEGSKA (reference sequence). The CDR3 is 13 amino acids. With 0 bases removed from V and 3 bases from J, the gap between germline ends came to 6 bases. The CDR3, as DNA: TGCAGTGCTAGAGAGGTACTCAATCAGCCCCAGCATTTT. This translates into CSAREVLNQPQHF.

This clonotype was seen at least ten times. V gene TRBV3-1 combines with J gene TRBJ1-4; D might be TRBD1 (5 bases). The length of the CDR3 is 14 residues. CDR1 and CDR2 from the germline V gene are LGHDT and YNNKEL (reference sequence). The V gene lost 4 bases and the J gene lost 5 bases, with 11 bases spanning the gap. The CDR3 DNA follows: TGTGCCAGCAGCCGATGGGGGATGAATGAAAAACTGTTTTTT. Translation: CASSRWGMNEKLFF.

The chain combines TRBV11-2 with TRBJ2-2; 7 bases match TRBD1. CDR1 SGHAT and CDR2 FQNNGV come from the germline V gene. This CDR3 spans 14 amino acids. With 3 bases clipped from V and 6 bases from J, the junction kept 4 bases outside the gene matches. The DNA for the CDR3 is TGTGCCAGCAGCTTCGGACAGGACGCCGGGGAGCTGTTTTTT. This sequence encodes CASSFGQDAGELFF.

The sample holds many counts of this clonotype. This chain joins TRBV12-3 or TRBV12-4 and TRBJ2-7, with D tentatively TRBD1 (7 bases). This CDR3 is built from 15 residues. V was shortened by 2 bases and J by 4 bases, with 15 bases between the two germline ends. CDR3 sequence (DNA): TGTGCCAGCAGTTTAATCGGAGCAGGGGGGTACGAGCAGTACTTC. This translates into CASSLIGAGGYEQYF.

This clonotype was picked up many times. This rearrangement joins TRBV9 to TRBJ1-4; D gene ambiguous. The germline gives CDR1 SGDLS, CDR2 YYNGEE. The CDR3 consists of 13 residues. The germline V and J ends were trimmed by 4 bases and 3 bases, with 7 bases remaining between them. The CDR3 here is CASSLPPNEKLFF. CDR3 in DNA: TGTGCCAGCAGCCTTCCCCCTAATGAAAAACTGTTTTTT.

Written as DNA, the CDR3 is TGTGCCAGCAGCCCCGGCGGTCCTCTCTATGGCTACACCTTC. Translating it yields CASSPGGPLYGYTF. The genes are TRBV11-2 and TRBJ1-2; D gene unclear. V lost 5 bases and J 4 bases, leaving 14 bases between the germline ends. This CDR3 comprises 14 residues. CDR1 is SGHAT and CDR2 is FQNNGV in the germline V gene. Using reference TRBV11-2 and TRBJ1-2 for the parts outside the CDR3, the full variable domain is EAGVAQSPRYKIIEKRQSVAFWCNPISGHATLYWYQQILGQGPKLLIQFQNNGVVDDSQLPKDRFSAERLKGVDSTLKIQPAKLEDSAVYLCASSPGGPLYGYTFGSGTRLTVV.

CDR3 sequence (DNA): TGTGCCAGCAGCCTCGGACTAGCGGGAAACACAGATACGCAGTATTTT. It is translated as CASSLGLAGNTDTQYF. The chain has TRBV11-3 and TRBJ2-3; TRBD2 matches at 12 bases. The CDR3 consists of 16 residues. Per the germline V gene, CDR1 is SGHNT and CDR2 is YENEEA. After removal of 5 bases from V and 2 bases from J, the junction contained 5 bases not matched to a gene.

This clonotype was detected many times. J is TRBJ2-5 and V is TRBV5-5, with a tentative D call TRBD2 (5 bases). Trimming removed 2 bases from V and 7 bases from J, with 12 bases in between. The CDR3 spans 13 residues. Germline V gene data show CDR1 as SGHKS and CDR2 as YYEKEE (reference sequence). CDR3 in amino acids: CASSFVLEGTQYF. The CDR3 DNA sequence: TGTGCCAGCAGCTTCGTACTAGAAGGGACCCAGTACTTC.

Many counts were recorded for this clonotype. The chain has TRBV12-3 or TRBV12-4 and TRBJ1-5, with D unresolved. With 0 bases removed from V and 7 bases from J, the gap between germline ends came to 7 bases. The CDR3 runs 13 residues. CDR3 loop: CASSLAGNQPQHF. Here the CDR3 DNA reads TGTGCCAGCAGTTTAGCGGGGAACCAGCCCCAGCATTTT.

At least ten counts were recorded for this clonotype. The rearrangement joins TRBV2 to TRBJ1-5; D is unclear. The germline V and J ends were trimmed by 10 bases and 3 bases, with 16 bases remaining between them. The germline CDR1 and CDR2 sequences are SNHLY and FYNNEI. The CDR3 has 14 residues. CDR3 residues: CATTRGPHNQPQHF. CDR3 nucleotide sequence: TGTGCCACTACCCGAGGGCCTCACAATCAGCCCCAGCATTTT.

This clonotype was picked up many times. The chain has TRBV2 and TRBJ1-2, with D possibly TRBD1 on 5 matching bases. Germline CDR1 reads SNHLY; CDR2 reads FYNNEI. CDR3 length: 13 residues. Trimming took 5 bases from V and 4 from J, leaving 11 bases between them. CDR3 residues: CASSWGNSYGYTF. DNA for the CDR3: TGTGCCAGCAGTTGGGGGAATTCCTATGGCTACACCTTC.

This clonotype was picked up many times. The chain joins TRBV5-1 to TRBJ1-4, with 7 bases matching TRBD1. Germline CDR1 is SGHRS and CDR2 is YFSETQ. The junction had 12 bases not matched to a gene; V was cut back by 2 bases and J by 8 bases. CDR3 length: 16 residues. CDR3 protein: CASSFTATGSGEKLFF. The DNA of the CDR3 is TGCGCCAGCAGCTTCACCGCGACAGGGTCGGGCGAAAAACTGTTTTTT.